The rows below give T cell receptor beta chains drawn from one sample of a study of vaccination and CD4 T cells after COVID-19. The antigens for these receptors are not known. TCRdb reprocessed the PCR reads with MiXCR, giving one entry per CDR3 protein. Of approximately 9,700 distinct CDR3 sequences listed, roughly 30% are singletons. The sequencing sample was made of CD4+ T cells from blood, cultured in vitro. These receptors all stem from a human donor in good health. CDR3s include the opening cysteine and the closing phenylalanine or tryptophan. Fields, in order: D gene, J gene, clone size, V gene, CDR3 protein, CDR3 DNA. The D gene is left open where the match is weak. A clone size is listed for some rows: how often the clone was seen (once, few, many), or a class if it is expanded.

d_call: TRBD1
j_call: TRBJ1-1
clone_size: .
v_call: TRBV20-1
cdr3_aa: CSARMGQVRNTEAFF
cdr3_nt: TGCAGTGCTAGGATGGGACAGGTAAGGAACACTGAAGCTTTCTTT

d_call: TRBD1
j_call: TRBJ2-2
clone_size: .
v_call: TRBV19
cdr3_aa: CASRLDRASGELFF
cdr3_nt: TGTGCCAGTAGATTGGACAGGGCGAGCGGGGAGCTGTTTTTT

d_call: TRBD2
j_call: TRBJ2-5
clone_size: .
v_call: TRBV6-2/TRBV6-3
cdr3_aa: CASSPLAEETQYF
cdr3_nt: TGTGCCAGCAGTCCTCTAGCGGAAGAGACCCAGTACTTC

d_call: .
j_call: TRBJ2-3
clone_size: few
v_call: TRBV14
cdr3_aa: CASSQVSNTQYF
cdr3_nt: TGTGCCAGCAGCCAAGTATCTAATACGCAGTATTTT

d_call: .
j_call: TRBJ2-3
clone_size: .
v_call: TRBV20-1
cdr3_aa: CSASSWTDTQYF
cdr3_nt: TGCAGTGCTAGTTCATGGACAGATACGCAGTATTTT

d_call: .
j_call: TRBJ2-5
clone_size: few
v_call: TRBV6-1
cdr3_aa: CASSKTFGQRRQETQYF
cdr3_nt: TGTGCCAGCAGTAAAACGTTCGGACAGAGGAGACAAGAGACCCAGTACTTC

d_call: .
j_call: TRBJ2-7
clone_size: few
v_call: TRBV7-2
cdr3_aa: CASSLVRHDEQYF
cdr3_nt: TGTGCCAGCAGCTTAGTTCGACACGACGAGCAGTACTTC

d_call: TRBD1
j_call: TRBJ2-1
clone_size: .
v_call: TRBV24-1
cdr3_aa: CATSDPLGQGPYNEQFF
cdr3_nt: TGTGCCACCAGTGATCCGCTAGGACAGGGACCCTACAATGAGCAGTTCTTC

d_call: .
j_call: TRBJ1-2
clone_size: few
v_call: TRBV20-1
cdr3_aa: CSARTVNYGYTF
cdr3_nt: TGCAGTGCTAGGACAGTTAACTATGGCTACACCTTC

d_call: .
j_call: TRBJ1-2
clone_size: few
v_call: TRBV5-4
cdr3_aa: CASSLDRQSYGYTF
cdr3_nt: TGTGCCAGCAGCTTGGACAGGCAGAGCTATGGCTACACCTTC

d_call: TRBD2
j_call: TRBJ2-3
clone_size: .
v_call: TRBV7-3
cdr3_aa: CASSIDGTSGLYTQYF
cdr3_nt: TGTGCCAGCAGCATCGACGGGACTAGCGGGTTGTATACGCAGTATTTT

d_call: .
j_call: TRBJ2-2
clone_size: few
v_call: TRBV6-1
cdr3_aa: CASRKTLGAGLNTGELFF
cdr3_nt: TGTGCCAGCCGTAAAACCCTTGGGGCGGGCCTGAACACCGGGGAGCTGTTTTTT

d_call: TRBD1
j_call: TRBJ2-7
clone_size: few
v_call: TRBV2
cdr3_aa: CASSPGQVHEQYF
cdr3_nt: TGTGCCAGCAGCCCGGGACAGGTCCACGAGCAGTACTTC

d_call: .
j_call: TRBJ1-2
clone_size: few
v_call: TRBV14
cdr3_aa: CASSQVQSSGYTF
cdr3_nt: TGTGCCAGCAGCCAAGTACAGTCTAGTGGCTACACCTTC

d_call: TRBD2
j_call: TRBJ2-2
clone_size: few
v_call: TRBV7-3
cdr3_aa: CASSLLAGGNTGELFF
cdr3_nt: TGTGCCAGCAGCTTACTAGCGGGAGGCAACACCGGGGAGCTGTTTTTT

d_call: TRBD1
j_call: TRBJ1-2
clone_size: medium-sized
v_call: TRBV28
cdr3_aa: CASRKQGRNYGYTF
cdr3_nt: TGTGCCAGCAGAAAACAGGGGAGAAACTATGGCTACACCTTC

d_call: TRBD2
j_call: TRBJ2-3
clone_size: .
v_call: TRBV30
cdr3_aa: CAWIRAGAPTDTQYF
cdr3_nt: TGTGCCTGGATTAGAGCGGGAGCCCCCACAGATACGCAGTATTTT

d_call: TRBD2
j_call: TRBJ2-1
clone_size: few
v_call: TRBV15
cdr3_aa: CATSPFGAGGADDEQFF
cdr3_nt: TGTGCCACCAGCCCGTTCGGGGCGGGAGGCGCCGACGATGAGCAGTTCTTC

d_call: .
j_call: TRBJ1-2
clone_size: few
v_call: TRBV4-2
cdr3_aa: CASSQARQYGYTF
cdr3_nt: TGTGCCAGCAGCCAGGCTCGACAGTATGGCTACACCTTC

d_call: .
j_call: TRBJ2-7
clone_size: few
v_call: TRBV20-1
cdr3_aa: CSARVVAEGQIPTTTGQYF
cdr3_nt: TGCAGTGCTAGAGTAGTGGCGGAGGGGCAAATCCCCACTACTACTGGGCAGTACTTC

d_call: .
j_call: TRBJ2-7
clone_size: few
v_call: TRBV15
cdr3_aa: CATSIPGNEQYF
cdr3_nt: TGTGCCACCAGCATTCCGGGTAACGAGCAGTACTTC

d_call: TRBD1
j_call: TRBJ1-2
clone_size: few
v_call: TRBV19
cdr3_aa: CASAGQGVGGYTF
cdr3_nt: TGTGCCAGTGCGGGACAGGGAGTCGGCGGCTACACCTTC

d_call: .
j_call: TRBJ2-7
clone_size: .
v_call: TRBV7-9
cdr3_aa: CASSLLGLPPTAPYEQYF
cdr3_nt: TGTGCCAGCAGCTTATTGGGACTTCCTCCCACCGCGCCCTACGAGCAGTACTTC